Presented here are 16 T cell receptor beta chains from one specimen sequenced in a study of shared clonotypes between healthy human individuals. Naive CD8 cells lacked CD45RO and underwent positive selection for CCR7, leaving out terminally differentiated effector memory CD45RA+ cells. Assay: immunoSEQ multiplex PCR; the TCRdb copy retains only in-frame clones and omits some. The profile covers hundreds of thousands of clones, with approximately 92% appearing a single time and around 24% taken by the ten largest. The specimen sequenced was naive CD8+ T cells sorted from blood. Source of these receptors: a man aged 25 to 40 in good health.

V and J are TRBV6-5 and TRBJ1-1; tentatively, D is TRBD1 (6 bases). V lost 6 bases and J 0 bases, leaving 14 bases between the germline ends. CDR3 length: 15 amino acids. CDR1 MNHEY and CDR2 SVGAGI come from the germline V gene. The CDR3 loop is CASSLNDRMNTEAFF. CDR3 in DNA: TGTGCCAGCAGCCTTAACGACAGGATGAACACTGAAGCTTTCTTT.

The J gene is TRBJ1-1, the V gene TRBV7-9, with TRBD1 matching over 8 bases. The CDR3 runs 13 residues. Trimming took 5 bases from V and 3 from J; bases not matched to a gene: 2. The germline gives CDR1 SEHNR, CDR2 FQNEAQ (reference sequence). The CDR3 loop is CASSQTGDTEAFF. The CDR3 DNA sequence: TGTGCCAGCAGCCAGACAGGGGACACTGAAGCTTTCTTT.

The J gene is TRBJ2-7, the V gene TRBV6-5; tentatively, D is TRBD1 or TRBD2 (7 bases each). Trimming stripped 10 bases from V and 0 bases from J, with 13 bases between. The CDR3 covers 13 residues. Germline V gene sequence: CDR1 MNHEY, CDR2 SVGAGI. The CDR3 spells CATQGGLSYEQYF. CDR3 DNA: TGTGCCACCCAGGGGGGGCTCTCCTACGAGCAGTACTTC.

The gene calls are TRBV15 and TRBJ1-2, with a tentative D call TRBD1 (5 bases). V shed 0 bases and J shed 0 bases, with 23 bases lying between them. CDR1 is LNHNV, CDR2 YYDKDF, per germline (reference sequence). The length of the CDR3 is 20 residues. The CDR3 spells CATSREGAMGLERANYGYTF. DNA for the CDR3: TGTGCCACCAGCAGAGAGGGAGCGATGGGACTCGAACGAGCTAACTATGGCTACACCTTC. Complete variable domain (other parts from reference TRBV15 and TRBJ1-2): DAMVIQNPRYQVTQFGKPVTLSCSQTLNHNVMYWYQQKSSQAPKLLFHYYDKDFNNEADTPDNFQSRRPNTSFCFLDIRSPGLGDTAMYLCATSREGAMGLERANYGYTFGSGTRLTVV.

A remark on this clone: This specimen includes other DNA sequences encoding the same CDR3. The chain joins TRBV19 to TRBJ2-1, with D possibly TRBD2 on 6 matching bases. With 3 bases removed from V and 2 bases from J, the gap between germline ends came to 11 bases. CDR1 is LNHDA and CDR2 is SQIVND in the germline V gene (reference sequence). The CDR3 covers 15 residues. DNA for the CDR3: TGTGCCAGTAGTATCGTCGCGGGACCCTACAATGAGCAGTTCTTC. Its translation: CASSIVAGPYNEQFF.

This clone occurred once. The CDR3 spells CASSEGDSYYNEQFF. CDR3 coding DNA: TGCGCCAGCAGTGAGGGGGACTCATATTACAATGAGCAGTTCTTC. The chain couples TRBV10-2 to TRBJ2-1, with a tentative D call TRBD2 (6 bases). Trimming took 2 bases from V and 4 from J, leaving 12 bases between them. Germline CDR1 and CDR2: WSHSY and SAAADI. The CDR3 contains 15 residues.

This sequence joins TRBV10-1 and TRBJ2-7, with D perhaps given as TRBD1 or TRBD2 (5 bases each). This CDR3 spans 13 amino acids. Germline V gene data show CDR1 as WNHNN and CDR2 as SYGVQD (reference sequence). Trimming removed 3 bases from V and 3 bases from J, with 9 bases in between. The DNA of the CDR3 is TGCGCCAGCAGTGATGGGACCTACTACGAGCAGTACTTC. It codes for CASSDGTYYEQYF.

This chain connects TRBV27 to TRBJ2-1, with 9 positions matching TRBD2. Unmatched junction bases numbered 5, after V lost 5 bases and J lost 3 bases. The CDR3 covers 15 residues. Germline CDR1 and CDR2: MNHEY and SMNVEV (reference sequence). The CDR3, as DNA: TGTGCCAGCAGTCCCTCTAGCGGGGACTACAATGAGCAGTTCTTC. It yields the protein CASSPSSGDYNEQFF.

The gene calls are TRBV6-5 and TRBJ1-1; D is uncertain. Trimming shortened V by 6 bases and J by 3 bases, and 11 bases separated the two germline ends. From germline, CDR1 is MNHEY and CDR2 SVGAGI. The length of the CDR3 is 13 residues. CDR3 DNA sequence: TGTGCCAGCAGAATCACCTTGTACACTGAAGCTTTCTTT. Amino acids: CASRITLYTEAFF.

This rearrangement joins TRBV2 to TRBJ1-2; 7 nucleotides agree with TRBD1. J gave up 5 bases and V 7 bases, and 10 bases lay outside the gene matches. The CDR3 length is 14 residues. Germline lookup yields CDR1 SNHLY and CDR2 FYNNEI. CDR3 DNA sequence: TGTGCCAGCATCAGCAGGGGGGTAGAGTATGGCTACACCTTC. Its translation: CASISRGVEYGYTF.

The CDR3 here is CASSAQGYEQYF. CDR3 coding DNA: TGTGCCAGCTCAGCACAGGGGTACGAGCAGTACTTC. The chain employs TRBV18 and TRBJ2-7; 7 bases map to TRBD1. The CDR3 extends over 12 amino acids. J was trimmed by 4 bases and V by 5 bases; bases with no gene match: 2. CDR1 is KGHSH and CDR2 is LQKENI in the germline V gene.

The J gene is TRBJ2-1, the V gene TRBV6-1, with D perhaps assigned TRBD1 or TRBD2 (6 bases each). V was pared by 0 bases and J by 6 bases, with 18 bases between. Per germline, CDR1 MNHNS and CDR2 SASEGT. The CDR3 sequence is 17 residues long. CDR3 amino acids: CASSEAFLGGLSNEQFF. The CDR3 nucleotides read TGTGCCAGCAGTGAAGCGTTCCTTGGGGGGCTCAGCAATGAGCAGTTCTTC.

The V and J genes are TRBV14 and TRBJ2-5; D not certain. With the DNA end fitting TRBJ2-7 better, the J assignment may be wrong. CDR1 and CDR2 (germline): SGHDN, FVKESK. The CDR3 loop spans 17 amino acids. The CDR3 nucleotides are TGTGCCAGCAGCCAAGACCCTATTTTGCCCAGCTCCTACGAGCAGTACTTC. It codes for CASSQDPILPSSYEQYF.

In nucleotides, the CDR3 is TGCAGCATAAAGAGGGGTGAGCAGTACTTC. Amino acid sequence: CSIKRGEQYF. This chain joins TRBV29-1 and TRBJ2-7; D may correspond to TRBD1 or TRBD2 (5 bases each). Germline V CDR1 and CDR2: SQVTM, ANQGSEA. V shed 8 bases and J shed 7 bases, with 12 bases lying between them. This CDR3 has 10 residues.

The CDR3 nucleotides are TGTGCCAGCAGGTCAGTGGCGGGAGCATACAATGAGCAGTTCTTC. It translates to CASRSVAGAYNEQFF. The chain joins TRBV7-9 to TRBJ2-1; 7 bases map to TRBD2. V was clipped by 6 bases and J by 4 bases; unmatched bases: 9. Germline-derived CDR1 and CDR2 are SEHNR and FQNEAQ (reference sequence). The CDR3 is 15 amino acids.

The J gene is TRBJ1-2, the V gene TRBV6-1; 7 bases fit TRBD1. Germline values: CDR1 MNHNS, CDR2 SASEGT. The J segment lost 4 bases and the V segment lost 6 bases, leaving 11 bases of the junction unmatched. The CDR3 consists of 15 residues. CDR3 in DNA: TGTGCCAGCAGGAAATACAGGGGCGACGGCTATGGCTACACCTTC. This sequence encodes CASRKYRGDGYGYTF.